This T cell receptor beta chain is from a study of T-cell memory formation after mild COVID-19. Study-wide findings and caveats: A balance of CD4 and CD8 characterized clones contracting day 15 to 85, whereas later expanders leaned CD4+. In pre-infection memory, a portion of responding clones appeared, which suggested that cross-reactive memory joined.

Employing constant-segment primers, 5'RACE generated TCR alpha and TCR beta cDNA libraries bearing sample barcodes and UMIs. TCRdb recomputed calls from the 5' RACE reads with MiXCR, one row per CDR3 protein. The table has 350,000 to 500,000 distinct CDR3 sequences, about a quarter seen once. Trimming cost V 5 bases and J 7 bases; bases outside gene matches: 2. CDR3 length equals 13 residues. Per the germline V gene, CDR1 is SQVTM and CDR2 is ANQGSEA. Comments on this clonotype: Its matching antigen is unknown.

This TCR was recovered from an adult woman who had mild COVID-19 (a few samples of this study predate the infection). Cell type and time point are not known. The sequenced sample consisted of PBMCs or a T cell subset sorted from them (not recorded which). The V call is TRBV29-1, the J call TRBJ2-1; 13 bases fit TRBD2. CDR3: CSVKGLAGNEQFF. The CDR3 DNA reads TGCAGCGTTAAGGGACTAGCGGGAAATGAGCAGTTCTTC.